This T cell receptor (beta chain) was sequenced during a study of blood T cells in healthy people across ages. As for this clonotype: Its antigen is unidentified.

V was cut by 11 bases and J by 4 bases, with 15 bases left in between. CDR1 and CDR2 from the germline V gene are MNHNY and SVGAGI (reference sequence). The CDR3 is 13 amino acids. Alongside a J-beta primer mix, a sample-barcoded 5' primer served in a second PCR lasting roughly 6 to 11 cycles. The authors tagged each cDNA molecule using a template-switch adaptor with 12 random nucleotides. TCRdb reprocessed the 5' RACE reads with MiXCR, giving one entry per CDR3 protein. The sample shows 1.5 million to 2 million distinct CDR3 sequences, around half of them seen only once. General study points: Relative to aged donors, long-lived donors carried more naive CD4+ cells and displayed higher diversity.

This chain connects TRBV6-6 to TRBJ1-5; no firm D call. The clonotype comes from a woman in her 40s in good health. Sequenced material: blood. The CDR3 DNA is TGTGCCGGATCCACGACGGTTAATCAGCCCCAGCATTTT. This codes for CAGSTTVNQPQHF.